This is a list of T cell receptor beta chains from one sample in a study of Ad26.COV2.S vaccination and SARS-CoV-2 variants. Some clones are missing from TCRdb's copy, which holds only in-frame ones; the method was immunoSEQ multiplex PCR. The table lists around 450,000 clones, around nine tenths of them singletons. The sample consisted of peripheral blood, taken in a trial of Ad26.COV2.S vaccine versus placebo. The receptors were gathered from a person aged 18-65 years who received the Ad26.COV2.S COVID-19 vaccine or a placebo. Both conserved end residues are part of each CDR3. Fields, in order: clone size, CDR3 length, J gene, V gene, D gene, CDR3 DNA, CDR3 protein. D genes are given only for firm matches. Clone size appears in some rows only: once, few, many, or a class for an expanded clone.

>few|23|TRBJ1-1|TRBV13|TRBD1
TGTGCCAGCAGCTTATCTTGGGGGGGACAGCGGTTAACATTCATGTCGGTAGGCACTGAAGCTTTCTTT
CASSLSWGGQRLTFMSVGTEAFF
>once|13|TRBJ1-1|TRBV30|NA
TGTGCCTCCCTCGGGGGGGGAGGCACTGAAGCTTTCTTT
CASLGGGGTEAFF
>NA|12|TRBJ2-7|TRBV30|NA
TGTGCCTGGAGTGTACATGAGTGGGAGCAGTACTTC
CAWSVHEWEQYF
>NA|13|TRBJ1-1|TRBV5-6|TRBD1
TGTGCCACTGGGAGGACAGGGGTGACTGAAGCTTTCTTT
CATGRTGVTEAFF
>NA|17|TRBJ2-1|TRBV27|TRBD2
TGTGCCAGCAGTTCGACTTCTAGCGGGAGGACTCACAATGAGCAGTTCTTC
CASSSTSSGRTHNEQFF
>few|12|TRBJ2-7|TRBV10-3|TRBD1
TGTGCCATCAGCGGGACAGACTACGAGCAGTACTTC
CAISGTDYEQYF
>NA|15|TRBJ1-1|TRBV5-1|NA
TGCGCCAGCAGCTTGGAAGGGGCCGGAAAGGCTGAAGCTTTCTTT
CASSLEGAGKAEAFF
>NA|15|TRBJ1-1|TRBV27|TRBD1
TGTGCCAGCAGCCACCCACAGGGGGCCCGCACTGAAGCTTTCTTT
CASSHPQGARTEAFF
>NA|15|TRBJ2-6|TRBV5-1|NA
TGCGCCAGCACCCCCAAGGGAACTGGGGCCAACGTCCTGACTTTC
CASTPKGTGANVLTF
>once|16|TRBJ2-1|TRBV4-3|TRBD2
TGCGCCAGCAGCTCCTCCTCGGGGGGCTCCTACAATGAGCAGTTCTTC
CASSSSSGGSYNEQFF
>NA|15|TRBJ2-7|TRBV7-2|TRBD2
TGTGCCAGCAGCTTAGTACTAGCGGGAGGCTACGAGCAGTACTTC
CASSLVLAGGYEQYF
>NA|15|TRBJ2-2|TRBV7-9|NA
TGTGCCAGCAGCTTATATTCCCGGCAAGAAGGGGAGCTGTTTTTT
CASSLYSRQEGELFF
>NA|15|TRBJ2-7|TRBV6-5|NA
TGTGCCAGCAGCTCAATCTCGGGGCTCTCCTACGAGCAGTACTTC
CASSSISGLSYEQYF
>NA|17|TRBJ2-7|TRBV4-3|TRBD1
TGCGCCAGCAGCCAAGAAATAGGGGACAGACTTTACTACGAGCAGTACTTC
CASSQEIGDRLYYEQYF
>NA|16|TRBJ2-1|TRBV15|TRBD2
TGTGCCACCAGCAGAGTTCCAGCGGGAACCTTTAATGAGCAGTTCTTC
CATSRVPAGTFNEQFF
>NA|14|TRBJ2-7|TRBV19|NA
TGTGCCAGTAGTATTCGGGACGGCTCCTACGAGCAGTACTTC
CASSIRDGSYEQYF
>NA|15|TRBJ2-5|TRBV5-1|NA
TGCGCCAGCAACCTAGCACCCGGGGGACCAGAGACCCAGTACTTC
CASNLAPGGPETQYF
>NA|16|TRBJ2-1|TRBV2|TRBD2
TGTGCCAGCAGTCTGGTAGCGGGGGGCTCCTACAATGAGCAGTTCTTC
CASSLVAGGSYNEQFF
>few|15|TRBJ2-7|TRBV24-1|NA
TGTGCCACCAGTGAGACCGACGACCCTCTCTACGAGCAGTACTTC
CATSETDDPLYEQYF
>NA|15|TRBJ1-1|TRBV19|TRBD1
TGTGCCAGTACCCGATTTTGGGGACAGGGCACTGAAGCTTTCTTT
CASTRFWGQGTEAFF
>NA|14|TRBJ2-1|TRBV7-2|NA
TGTGCCAGCAGCAGGGACTTACTATACAATGAGCAGTTCTTC
CASSRDLLYNEQFF
>NA|15|TRBJ2-7|TRBV10-3|TRBD1
TGTGCCATCAGTTATGACAGGGCGGTCTCCTACGAGCAGTACTTC
CAISYDRAVSYEQYF
>NA|15|TRBJ2-5|TRBV7-9|TRBD2
TGTGCCAGCAGCTCTCTTGGACTAGGGGCCGAGACCCAGTACTTC
CASSSLGLGAETQYF
>NA|11|TRBJ2-7|TRBV28|NA
TGTGCCAGCAGTTATAAGTACGAGCAGTACTTC
CASSYKYEQYF
>NA|14|TRBJ1-1|TRBV2|NA
TGTGCCAGCAGTGGACAGAGCTTGAACACTGAAGCTTTCTTT
CASSGQSLNTEAFF
>NA|16|TRBJ2-3|TRBV5-1|TRBD2
TGCGCCAGCAGCTTGGAGACTAGCGGGGCCCCAGATACGCAGTATTTT
CASSLETSGAPDTQYF
>NA|14|TRBJ2-7|TRBV3-1/TRBV3-2|TRBD1
TGTGCCAGCAGCCAAACAGGGGCCTCCTACGAGCAGTACTTC
CASSQTGASYEQYF
>NA|15|TRBJ2-1|TRBV7-9|NA
TGTGCCAGCAGCTTATACGGCGGCACCTACAATGAGCAGTTCTTC
CASSLYGGTYNEQFF
>few|14|TRBJ1-1|TRBV2|NA
TGTGCCAGCAGTGATTTGATCCCGAGTGGTGAAGCTTTCTTT
CASSDLIPSGEAFF
>NA|15|TRBJ2-3|TRBV19|NA
TGTGCCAGTAGTATCTCGGGACTGACGGGAGATACGCAGTATTTT
CASSISGLTGDTQYF
>once|16|TRBJ2-1|TRBV29-1|TRBD2
TGCAGCGTTGACGAGCGGACTAGTCAGATCTACAATGAGCAGTTCTTC
CSVDERTSQIYNEQFF
>NA|12|TRBJ1-2|TRBV6-6|NA
TGTGCCACGACCCTTGTAAACTATGGCTACACCTTC
CATTLVNYGYTF
>once|16|TRBJ2-7|TRBV9|TRBD1
TGTGCCAGCAGCGTCGGGGTCGGACAGGGAAACCTCGAGCAGTACTTC
CASSVGVGQGNLEQYF
>once|15|TRBJ2-7|TRBV3-1/TRBV3-2|TRBD2
TGTGCCAGCAGCCCTACTAGCGGGAGAAACTACGAGCAGTACTTC
CASSPTSGRNYEQYF
>NA|17|TRBJ2-1|TRBV7-8|NA
TGTGCCAGCAGCTTATTTCAGGGGCCCGGAATATACAATGAGCAGTTCTTC
CASSLFQGPGIYNEQFF
>NA|15|TRBJ1-1|TRBV12-5|NA
TGTGCTAGTGGGCCCGAAGGTTTAGGATACACTGAAGCTTTCTTT
CASGPEGLGYTEAFF
>NA|14|TRBJ2-7|TRBV27|NA
TGTGCCAGCAGTTCCCACGGGGGCACCTACGAGCAGTACTTC
CASSSHGGTYEQYF
>NA|13|TRBJ1-1|TRBV30|NA
TGTGCCTGGAGTGTAGATGCGAACACTGAAGCTTTCTTT
CAWSVDANTEAFF
>NA|15|TRBJ2-1|TRBV18|TRBD2
TGTGCCAGCTCACCACCCTCTAGCGGGAGCAATGAGCAGTTCTTC
CASSPPSSGSNEQFF